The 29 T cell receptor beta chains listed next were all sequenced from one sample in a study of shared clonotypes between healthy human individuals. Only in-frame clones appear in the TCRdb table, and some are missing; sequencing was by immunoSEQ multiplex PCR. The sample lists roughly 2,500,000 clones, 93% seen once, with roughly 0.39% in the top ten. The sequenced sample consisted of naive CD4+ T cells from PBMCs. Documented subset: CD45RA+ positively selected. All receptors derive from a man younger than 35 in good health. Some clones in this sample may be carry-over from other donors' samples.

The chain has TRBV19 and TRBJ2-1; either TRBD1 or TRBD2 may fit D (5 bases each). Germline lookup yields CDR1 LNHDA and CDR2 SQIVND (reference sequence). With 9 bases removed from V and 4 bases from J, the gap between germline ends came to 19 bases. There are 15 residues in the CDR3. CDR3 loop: CASSGTGLIYNEQFF. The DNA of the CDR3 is TGTGCCAGCTCCGGGACCGGACTCATATACAATGAGCAGTTCTTC.

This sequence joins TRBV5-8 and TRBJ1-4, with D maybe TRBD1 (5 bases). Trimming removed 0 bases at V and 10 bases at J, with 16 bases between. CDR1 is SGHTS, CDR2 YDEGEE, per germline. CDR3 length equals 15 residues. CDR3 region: CASSLDEAWGGKLFF. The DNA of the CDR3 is TGTGCCAGCAGCTTGGACGAGGCCTGGGGGGGAAAACTGTTTTTT.

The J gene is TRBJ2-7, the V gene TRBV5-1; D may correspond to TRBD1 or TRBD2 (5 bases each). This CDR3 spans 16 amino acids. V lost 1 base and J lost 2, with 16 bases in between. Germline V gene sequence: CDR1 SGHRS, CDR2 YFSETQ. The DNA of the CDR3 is TGCGCCAGCAGCTTGACCGATCCAGGGAGACCCTACGAGCAGTACTTC. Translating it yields CASSLTDPGRPYEQYF.

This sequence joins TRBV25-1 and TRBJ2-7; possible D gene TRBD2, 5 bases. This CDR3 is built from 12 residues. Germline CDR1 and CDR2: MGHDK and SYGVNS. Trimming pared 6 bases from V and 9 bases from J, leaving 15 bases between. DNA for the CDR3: TGTGCCAGCAGCTCTAACCGGGGAAGGCAGTACTTC. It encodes CASSSNRGRQYF.

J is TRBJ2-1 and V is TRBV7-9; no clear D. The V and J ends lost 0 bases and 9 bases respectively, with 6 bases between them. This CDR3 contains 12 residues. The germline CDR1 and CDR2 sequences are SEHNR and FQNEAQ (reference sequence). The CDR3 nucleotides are TGTGCCAGCAGCTTAGCGTTGGGTGAGCAGTTCTTC. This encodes CASSLALGEQFF.

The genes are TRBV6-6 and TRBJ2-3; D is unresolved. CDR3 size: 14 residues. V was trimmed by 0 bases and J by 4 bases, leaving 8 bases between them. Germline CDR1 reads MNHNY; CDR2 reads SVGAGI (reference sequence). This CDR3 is CASSYSVGSDTQYF. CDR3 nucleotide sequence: TGTGCCAGCAGTTACTCGGTCGGGTCAGATACGCAGTATTTT.

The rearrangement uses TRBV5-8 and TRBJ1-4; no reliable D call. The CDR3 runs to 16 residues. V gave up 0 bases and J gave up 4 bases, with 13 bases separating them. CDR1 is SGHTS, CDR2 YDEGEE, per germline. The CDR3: CASSLGRGRYNEKLFF. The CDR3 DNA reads TGTGCCAGCAGCTTGGGACGAGGACGGTATAATGAAAAACTGTTTTTT.

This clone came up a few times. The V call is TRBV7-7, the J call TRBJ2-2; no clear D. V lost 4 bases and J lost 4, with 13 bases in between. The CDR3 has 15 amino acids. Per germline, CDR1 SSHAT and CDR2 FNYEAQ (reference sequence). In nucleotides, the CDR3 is TGTGCCAGCAGCTATTCACGGCAGCCCACCGGGGAGCTGTTTTTT. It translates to CASSYSRQPTGELFF.

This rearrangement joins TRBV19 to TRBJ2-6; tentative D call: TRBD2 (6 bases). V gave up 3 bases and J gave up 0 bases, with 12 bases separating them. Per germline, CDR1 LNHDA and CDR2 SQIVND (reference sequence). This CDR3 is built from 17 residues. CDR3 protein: CASSIGTGLSGANVLTF. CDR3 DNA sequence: TGTGCCAGTAGTATTGGGACTGGCCTCTCTGGGGCCAACGTCCTGACTTTC.

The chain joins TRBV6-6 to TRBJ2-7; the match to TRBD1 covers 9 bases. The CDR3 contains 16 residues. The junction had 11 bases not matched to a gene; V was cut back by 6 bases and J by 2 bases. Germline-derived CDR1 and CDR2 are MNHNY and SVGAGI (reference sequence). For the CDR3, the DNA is TGTGCCAGCAGCCCCGGGACAGGGTTTCTGGCCTACGAGCAGTACTTC. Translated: CASSPGTGFLAYEQYF.

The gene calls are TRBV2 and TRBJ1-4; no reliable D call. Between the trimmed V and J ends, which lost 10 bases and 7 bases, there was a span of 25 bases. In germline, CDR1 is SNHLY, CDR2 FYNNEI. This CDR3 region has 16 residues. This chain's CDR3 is CATQKLELPQTEKLFF. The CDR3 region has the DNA TGTGCCACTCAGAAACTTGAACTCCCACAAACTGAAAAACTGTTTTTT.

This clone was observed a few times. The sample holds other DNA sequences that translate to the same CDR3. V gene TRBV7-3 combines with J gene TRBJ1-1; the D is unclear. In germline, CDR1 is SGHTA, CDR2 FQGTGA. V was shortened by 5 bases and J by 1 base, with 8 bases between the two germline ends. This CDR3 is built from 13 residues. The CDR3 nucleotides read TGTGCCAGCAGCCTGTGGGAGAACACTGAAGCTTTCTTT. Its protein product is CASSLWENTEAFF.

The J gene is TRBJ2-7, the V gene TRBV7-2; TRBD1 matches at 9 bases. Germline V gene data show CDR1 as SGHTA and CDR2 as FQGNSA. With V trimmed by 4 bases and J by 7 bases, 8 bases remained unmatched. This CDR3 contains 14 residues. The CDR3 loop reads CASSSWGQGGEQYF. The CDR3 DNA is TGTGCCAGCAGCTCCTGGGGACAGGGAGGGGAGCAGTACTTC.

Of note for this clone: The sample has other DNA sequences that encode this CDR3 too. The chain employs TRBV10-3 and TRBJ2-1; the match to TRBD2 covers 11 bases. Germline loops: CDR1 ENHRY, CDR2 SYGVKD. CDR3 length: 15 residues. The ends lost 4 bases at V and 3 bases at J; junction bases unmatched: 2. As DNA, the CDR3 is TGTGCCATCAGTGGGGGGACTAGCGGCTACAATGAGCAGTTCTTC. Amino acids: CAISGGTSGYNEQFF.

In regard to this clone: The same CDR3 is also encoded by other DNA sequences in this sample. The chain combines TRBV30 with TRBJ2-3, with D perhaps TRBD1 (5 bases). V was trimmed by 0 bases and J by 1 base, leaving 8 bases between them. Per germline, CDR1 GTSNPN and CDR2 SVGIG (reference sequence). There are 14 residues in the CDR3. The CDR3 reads CAWSVKGGTDTQYF. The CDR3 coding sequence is TGTGCCTGGAGTGTAAAAGGGGGCACAGATACGCAGTATTTT.

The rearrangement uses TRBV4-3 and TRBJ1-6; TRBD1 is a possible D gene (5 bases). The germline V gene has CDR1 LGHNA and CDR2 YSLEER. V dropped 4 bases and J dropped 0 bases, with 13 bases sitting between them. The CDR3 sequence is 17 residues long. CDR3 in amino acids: CASSPRDVGSYNSPLHF. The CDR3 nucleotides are TGCGCCAGCAGCCCACGGGACGTCGGCTCCTATAATTCACCCCTCCACTTT.

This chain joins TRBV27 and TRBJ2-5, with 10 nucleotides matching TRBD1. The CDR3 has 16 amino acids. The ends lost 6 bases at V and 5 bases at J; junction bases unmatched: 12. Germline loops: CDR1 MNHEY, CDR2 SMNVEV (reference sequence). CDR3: CASSLNRQGAWETQYF. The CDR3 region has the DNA TGTGCCAGCAGCCTCAATCGACAGGGGGCTTGGGAGACCCAGTACTTC.

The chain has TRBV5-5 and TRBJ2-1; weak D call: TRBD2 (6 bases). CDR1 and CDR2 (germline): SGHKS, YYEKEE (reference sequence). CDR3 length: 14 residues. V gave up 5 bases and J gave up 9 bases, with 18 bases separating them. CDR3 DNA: TGTGCCAGCAGTAGGAGGGCCGGTGAACTTGAGCAGTTCTTC. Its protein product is CASSRRAGELEQFF.

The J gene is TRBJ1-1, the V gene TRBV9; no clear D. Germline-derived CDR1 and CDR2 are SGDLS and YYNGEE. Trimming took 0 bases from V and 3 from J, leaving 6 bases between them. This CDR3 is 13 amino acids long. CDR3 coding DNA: TGTGCCAGCAGCGTAGACCTGGACACTGAAGCTTTCTTT. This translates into CASSVDLDTEAFF.

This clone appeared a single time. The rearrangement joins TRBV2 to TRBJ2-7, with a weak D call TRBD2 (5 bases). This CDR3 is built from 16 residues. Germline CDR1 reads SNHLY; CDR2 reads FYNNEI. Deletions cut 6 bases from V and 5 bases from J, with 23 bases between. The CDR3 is CASRLEALSLGHEQYF. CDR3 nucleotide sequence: TGTGCCAGCAGACTGGAGGCCCTATCCCTAGGCCACGAGCAGTACTTC.

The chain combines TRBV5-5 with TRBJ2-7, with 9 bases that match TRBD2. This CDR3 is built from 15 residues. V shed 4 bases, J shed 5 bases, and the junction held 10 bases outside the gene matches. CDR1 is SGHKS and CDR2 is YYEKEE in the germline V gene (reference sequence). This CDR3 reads CASSTLAGSVNEQYF. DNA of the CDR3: TGTGCCAGCAGCACTCTAGCGGGAAGTGTCAACGAGCAGTACTTC.

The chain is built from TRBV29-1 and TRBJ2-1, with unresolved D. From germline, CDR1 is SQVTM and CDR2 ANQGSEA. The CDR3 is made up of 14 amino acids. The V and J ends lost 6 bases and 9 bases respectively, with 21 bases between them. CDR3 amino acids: CSVIRAHAYAEQFF. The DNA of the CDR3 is TGCAGCGTGATCCGGGCCCACGCGTATGCTGAGCAGTTCTTC.

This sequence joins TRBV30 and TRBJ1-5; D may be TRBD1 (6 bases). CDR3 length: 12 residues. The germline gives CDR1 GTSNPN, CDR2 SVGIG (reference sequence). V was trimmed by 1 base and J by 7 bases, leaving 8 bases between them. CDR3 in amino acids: CAWSDRAQPQHF. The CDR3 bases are TGTGCCTGGAGTGACAGGGCCCAGCCCCAGCATTTT.

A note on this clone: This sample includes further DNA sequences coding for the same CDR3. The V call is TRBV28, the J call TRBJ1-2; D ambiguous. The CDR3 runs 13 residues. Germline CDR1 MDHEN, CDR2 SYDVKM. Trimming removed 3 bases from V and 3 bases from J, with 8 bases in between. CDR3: CASSLRRDYGYTF. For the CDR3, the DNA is TGTGCCAGCAGTTTGAGGCGGGACTATGGCTACACCTTC.

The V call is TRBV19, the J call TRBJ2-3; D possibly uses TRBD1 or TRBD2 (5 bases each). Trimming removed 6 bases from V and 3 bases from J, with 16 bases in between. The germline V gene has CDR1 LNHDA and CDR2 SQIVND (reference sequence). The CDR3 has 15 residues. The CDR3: CASRRGPRETDTQYF. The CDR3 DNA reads TGTGCCAGTAGGAGGGGACCGAGGGAGACAGATACGCAGTATTTT.

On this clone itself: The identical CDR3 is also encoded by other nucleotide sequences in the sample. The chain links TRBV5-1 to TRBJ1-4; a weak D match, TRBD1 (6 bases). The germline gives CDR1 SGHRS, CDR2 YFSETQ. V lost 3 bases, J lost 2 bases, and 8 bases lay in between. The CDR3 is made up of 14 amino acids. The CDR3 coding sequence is TGCGCCAGCAGCTCGCAGGGGACTAATGAAAAACTGTTTTTT. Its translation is CASSSQGTNEKLFF.

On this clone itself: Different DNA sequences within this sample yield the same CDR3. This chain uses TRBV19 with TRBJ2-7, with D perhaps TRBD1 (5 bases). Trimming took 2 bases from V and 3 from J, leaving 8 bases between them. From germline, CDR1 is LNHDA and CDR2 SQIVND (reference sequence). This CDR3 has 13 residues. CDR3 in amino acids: CASSITGGYEQYF. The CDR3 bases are TGTGCCAGTAGTATAACAGGCGGCTACGAGCAGTACTTC.

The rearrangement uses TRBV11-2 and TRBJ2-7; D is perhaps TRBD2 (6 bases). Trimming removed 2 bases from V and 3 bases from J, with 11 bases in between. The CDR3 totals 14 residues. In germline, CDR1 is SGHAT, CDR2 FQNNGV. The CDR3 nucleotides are TGTGCCAGCAGCTTATCCGGGACTGGCTACGAGCAGTACTTC. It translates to CASSLSGTGYEQYF.

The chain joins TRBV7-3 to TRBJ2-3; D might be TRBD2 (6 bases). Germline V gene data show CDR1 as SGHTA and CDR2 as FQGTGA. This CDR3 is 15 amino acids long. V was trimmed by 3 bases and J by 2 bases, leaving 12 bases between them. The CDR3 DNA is TGTGCCAGCAGCTTGGCGGGGTTTTTCACAGATACGCAGTATTTT. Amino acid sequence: CASSLAGFFTDTQYF.